A selection of T cell receptor beta chains follows, all from one sample in a study of T cell responses to AZD1222 COVID-19 vaccine. Generated by immunoSEQ multiplex PCR, the TCRdb table keeps only in-frame clones and is missing some. The profile shows 75,000 to 90,000 clones, about 84% of them singletons. The sample consisted of peripheral blood, taken on day 0 of AZD1222 vaccination. These receptors were obtained from an adult in good health. Both conserved end residues are part of each CDR3. The order of the fields is clone size, V gene, D gene, J gene, CDR3 DNA, CDR3 protein. A D gene is named only where the DNA matches it firmly. Size is stated for part of the rows, as once, few or many counts, or as a class when the clone is expanded.

once	TRBV5-1	NA	TRBJ2-1	TGCGCCAGCAGCGGAGCCAGCGCCTACAATGAGCAGTTCTTC	CASSGASAYNEQFF
NA	TRBV11-2	TRBD2	TRBJ2-7	TGTGCCAGCAGGTACACAAGCGGGGGCTTTACCTACGAGCAGTACTTC	CASRYTSGGFTYEQYF
NA	TRBV9	TRBD1	TRBJ2-6	TGTGCCAGCAGCCTAAAGGGACAGGGTAGCTCTGGGGCCAACGTCCTGACTTTC	CASSLKGQGSSGANVLTF
NA	TRBV11-2	NA	TRBJ2-1	TGTGCCAGCAGCGAGGCGGTGGGGGAGCAGTTCTTC	CASSEAVGEQFF
NA	TRBV27	NA	TRBJ2-2	TGTGCCAGCAGTTTTTCGTTCCCCGGGGAGCTGTTTTTT	CASSFSFPGELFF
NA	TRBV12-3/TRBV12-4	NA	TRBJ1-2	TGTGCCAGCGGGGGGACCTTCCCTGGCTACACCTTC	CASGGTFPGYTF
NA	TRBV7-3	NA	TRBJ2-2	TGTGCCAGCACCAATAGCAGAGGCACCGGGGAGCTGTTTTTT	CASTNSRGTGELFF
NA	TRBV19	NA	TRBJ1-2	TGTGCCAGTAGTATAATGAGACGGGAAGAGTTGGGCTACACCTTC	CASSIMRREELGYTF
NA	TRBV29-1	NA	TRBJ1-1	TGCAGCGTTGTTATACAGGGTGGAACTGAAGCTTTCTTT	CSVVIQGGTEAFF
NA	TRBV7-2	NA	TRBJ2-2	TGTGCCAGCAGCTTAGTACTTGTTACCGGGGAGCTGTTTTTT	CASSLVLVTGELFF
NA	TRBV2	TRBD2	TRBJ2-2	TGTGCCAGCAGTGAACTCACGGGCGGGAGCACCGGGGAGCTGTTTTTT	CASSELTGGSTGELFF
NA	TRBV28	NA	TRBJ2-4	TGTGCCAGCAGTCAACACATCCGTCAGCCAAAAAACATTCAGTACTTC	CASSQHIRQPKNIQYF
NA	TRBV3-1/TRBV3-2	TRBD1	TRBJ1-2	TGTGCCAGCAGCCAAGGCCGTGACAGGGCTTGGAATGACTATGGCTACACCTTC	CASSQGRDRAWNDYGYTF
NA	TRBV27	NA	TRBJ1-5	TGTGCCAGCAGAGGGAACAGGGTCCAGCCCCAGCATTTT	CASRGNRVQPQHF
NA	TRBV11-2	TRBD2	TRBJ2-7	TGTGCCAGCAGCCTGGGGGGGGAAAAGACCTACGAGCAGTACTTC	CASSLGGEKTYEQYF
NA	TRBV19	NA	TRBJ2-1	TGTGCCAGTAGCCGAATCTCCCAGCGTCCCTTATACAATGAGCAGTTCTTC	CASSRISQRPLYNEQFF
few	TRBV24-1	NA	TRBJ2-1	TGTGCCACCAGTGATTCTTCAGCGTTTTCCTACAATGAGCAGTTCTTC	CATSDSSAFSYNEQFF
once	TRBV2	NA	TRBJ1-4	TGTGCCAGCAGGGACAGAGCAACTAATGAAAAACTGTTTTTT	CASRDRATNEKLFF
NA	TRBV6-2/TRBV6-3	NA	TRBJ1-2	TGTGCCAGCAGTTATCCCAGGGGTGGTAGCTATGGCTACACCTTC	CASSYPRGGSYGYTF
once	TRBV9	TRBD1	TRBJ2-3	TGTGCCAGCAGCGGGGGACAGCACACAACAGATACGCAGTATTTT	CASSGGQHTTDTQYF
NA	TRBV6-6	NA	TRBJ1-2	TGTGCCAGCAGTGACTCGGGGAACAACTATGGCTACACCTTC	CASSDSGNNYGYTF
NA	TRBV15	NA	TRBJ2-1	TGTGCCACCAGCAGAGCCGGCCTCTTTGGGGGGGAGCAGTTCTTC	CATSRAGLFGGEQFF
NA	TRBV5-6	NA	TRBJ1-2	TGTGCCAGCAGCCGGGAGGGGTACTATGGCTACACCTTC	CASSREGYYGYTF
NA	TRBV4-2	TRBD2	TRBJ2-1	TGTGCCAGCAGCCAAGCACTAGCGGGAGGGGGGCATGAGCAGTTCTTC	CASSQALAGGGHEQFF
once	TRBV4-3	TRBD2	TRBJ2-7	TGCGCCAGCAGCCCCGGACTAGCGGGATACGAGCAGTACTTC	CASSPGLAGYEQYF
NA	TRBV5-4	NA	TRBJ1-6	TGTGCCAGCAGCTTTCTGAGTAATTCACCCCTCCACTTT	CASSFLSNSPLHF
NA	TRBV3-1/TRBV3-2	NA	TRBJ1-2	TGTGCCAGCAGCCAAGGACAAGCGGGCGGCTACACCTTC	CASSQGQAGGYTF
NA	TRBV5-1	NA	TRBJ1-6	TGCGCCAGCAGCCTAACCACACGACAGACCGATAATTCACCCCTCCACTTT	CASSLTTRQTDNSPLHF
NA	TRBV19	TRBD1	TRBJ2-4	TGTGCCAGTGACAGGGGGCGGGGGCCGGCCAAAAACATTCAGTACTTC	CASDRGRGPAKNIQYF
NA	TRBV6-5	NA	TRBJ2-3	TGTGCCAGCAGCCGGGACTCCCTTTTGGATACGCAGTATTTT	CASSRDSLLDTQYF
NA	TRBV28	TRBD1	TRBJ2-7	TGTGCCAGCAGTTTCCGGGACAGCTACGAGCAGTACTTC	CASSFRDSYEQYF
NA	TRBV19	NA	TRBJ1-4	TGTGCCAGTAGTCGGACAGCAGGCACGGGGGAAAAACTGTTTTTT	CASSRTAGTGEKLFF
NA	TRBV5-1	TRBD1	TRBJ2-5	TGCGCCAGCAGCGTGGGAGAGACAGGGAATCAAGAGACCCAGTACTTC	CASSVGETGNQETQYF
NA	TRBV11-1	NA	TRBJ1-2	TGTGCCAGCAGCTTAGGAGTAGATGGCTACACCTTC	CASSLGVDGYTF
NA	TRBV10-1	TRBD2	TRBJ2-1	TGCGCCAGCAGTGATCGTAGCGGGAGCTCCTACAATGAGCAGTTCTTC	CASSDRSGSSYNEQFF
NA	TRBV4-1	TRBD1	TRBJ2-7	TGCGCCAGCAGCCTGACCGGGACAGGCACCTACGAGCAGTACTTC	CASSLTGTGTYEQYF
NA	TRBV14	NA	TRBJ1-1	TGTGCCAGCAGCCAAGTGAGGGGTTCTGAAGCTTTCTTT	CASSQVRGSEAFF
NA	TRBV10-3	TRBD1	TRBJ2-7	TGTGCCATCAGTGACCCGTCGGGACAGGTAAACTACGAGCAGTACTTC	CAISDPSGQVNYEQYF
NA	TRBV4-3	NA	TRBJ2-5	TGCGCCAGCAGCCTGGGTTCCGAACCTAAGCAAGAGACCCAGTACTTC	CASSLGSEPKQETQYF
once	TRBV14	NA	TRBJ1-1	TGTGCCAGCAGCCAAGATCTGGTTCTAGAAGCTTTCTTT	CASSQDLVLEAFF